The 9 T cell receptor beta chains below come from one sample, sequenced in a study of T-cell reconstitution after alpha-beta-depleted transplantation in children. During its preparation, the TCRbeta library received unique molecular identifiers. Each CDR3 protein gets one entry after TCRdb re-called the PCR reads with MiXCR. The table lists about 350,000 distinct CDR3 sequences, less than 15% of them singletons. The source was PBMCs, collected from the stem cell graft. These receptors all come from a human donor who donated a stem cell graft to a child with Fanconi anemia.

This rearrangement joins TRBV7-2 to TRBJ2-1; D is unresolved. The CDR3 loop spans 16 amino acids. Trimming cost V 0 bases and J 0 bases, with 9 bases left between them. Germline V gene data show CDR1 as SGHTA and CDR2 as FQGNSA. The CDR3 bases are TGTGCCAGCAGCTTAGCAGGCGAAGGCTCCTACAATGAGCAGTTCTTC. It encodes CASSLAGEGSYNEQFF.

Only a few counts were recorded for this clonotype. This chain joins TRBV7-9 and TRBJ1-6, with TRBD1 matching over 11 bases. Germline assignment: CDR1 SEHNR and CDR2 FQNEAQ (reference sequence). This CDR3 has 17 amino acids. The V and J ends lost 5 bases and 5 bases, in that order; junction bases with no gene match: 8. Written as DNA, the CDR3 is TGTGCCAGCAGCAGCCGGACAGGGGGCATGGATAATTCACCCCTCCACTTT. Translating gives CASSSRTGGMDNSPLHF.

This sequence joins TRBV7-2 and TRBJ2-7; 9 bases align to TRBD1. This CDR3 contains 15 residues. V lost 6 bases and J lost 2; bases outside the gene matches: 8. Germline assignment: CDR1 SGHTA and CDR2 FQGNSA. The CDR3 DNA follows: TGTGCCAGCAGAAAGGACAGGGGCCCCACCTACGAGCAGTACTTC. Translation gives CASRKDRGPTYEQYF.

This clonotype was picked up a small number of times. The gene calls are TRBV5-6 and TRBJ2-1; 11 nucleotides agree with TRBD1. This CDR3 spans 16 amino acids. After removal of 0 bases from V and 7 bases from J, the junction contained 6 bases not matched to a gene. CDR1 SGHDT and CDR2 YYEEEE come from the germline V gene. CDR3 protein: CASSLDPGTGGNEQFF. In DNA, the CDR3 is TGTGCCAGCAGCTTGGACCCCGGGACAGGGGGAAATGAGCAGTTCTTC.

The chain employs TRBV7-2 and TRBJ1-1, with D tentatively TRBD1 (5 bases). In germline, CDR1 is SGHTA, CDR2 FQGNSA. The CDR3 sequence is 17 residues long. Deletions cut 2 bases from V and 1 base from J, with 17 bases between. CDR3 region: CASSLWDRWGANTEAFF. DNA of the CDR3: TGTGCCAGCAGCTTATGGGACCGTTGGGGCGCGAACACTGAAGCTTTCTTT.

This clonotype was seen at least ten times. The chain uses TRBV4-3 and TRBJ1-2, with TRBD1 matching 10 bases. Trimming cost V 3 bases and J 2 bases; bases outside gene matches: 9. Germline V gene sequence: CDR1 LGHNA, CDR2 YSLEER. This CDR3 region has 17 residues. The DNA of the CDR3 is TGCGCCAGCAGCCATGAGGTCGGGACAGGGGCGAACTATGGCTACACCTTC. Amino acids: CASSHEVGTGANYGYTF.

This clonotype was observed at least ten times. This chain joins TRBV5-1 and TRBJ1-1; weak D call: TRBD1 (5 bases). Germline loops: CDR1 SGHRS, CDR2 YFSETQ. Trimming shortened V by 6 bases and J by 13 bases, and 16 bases separated the two germline ends. CDR3 length equals 11 residues. The CDR3 bases are TGCGCCAGCAACCACGAGGGGATGGGTTTCTTT. Translated: CASNHEGMGFF.

This clonotype occurred a few times. The V call is TRBV11-2, the J call TRBJ2-5; 8 bases match TRBD2. The V segment lost 4 bases and the J segment 3 bases; nucleotides outside the gene matches: 4. The CDR3 runs 14 residues. Germline CDR1 SGHAT, CDR2 FQNNGV. The CDR3 loop is CASSWAGGKETQYF. For the CDR3, the DNA is TGTGCCAGCAGCTGGGCGGGGGGAAAAGAGACCCAGTACTTC. The full variable domain, its missing parts supplied by reference TRBV11-2 and TRBJ2-5, is EAGVAQSPRYKIIEKRQSVAFWCNPISGHATLYWYQQILGQGPKLLIQFQNNGVVDDSQLPKDRFSAERLKGVDSTLKIQPAKLEDSAVYLCASSWAGGKETQYFGPGTRLLVL.

This clonotype was seen repeatedly, ten times or more. The J gene is TRBJ2-7, the V gene TRBV28, with unresolved D. This CDR3 contains 15 residues. Per germline, CDR1 MDHEN and CDR2 SYDVKM. The ends were cut back, 5 bases at V and 4 bases at J, with 18 bases in the middle. The DNA for the CDR3 is TGTGCCAGCAGTCCCGACCCCCCACGCCCTTACGAGCAGTACTTC. It yields the protein CASSPDPPRPYEQYF.